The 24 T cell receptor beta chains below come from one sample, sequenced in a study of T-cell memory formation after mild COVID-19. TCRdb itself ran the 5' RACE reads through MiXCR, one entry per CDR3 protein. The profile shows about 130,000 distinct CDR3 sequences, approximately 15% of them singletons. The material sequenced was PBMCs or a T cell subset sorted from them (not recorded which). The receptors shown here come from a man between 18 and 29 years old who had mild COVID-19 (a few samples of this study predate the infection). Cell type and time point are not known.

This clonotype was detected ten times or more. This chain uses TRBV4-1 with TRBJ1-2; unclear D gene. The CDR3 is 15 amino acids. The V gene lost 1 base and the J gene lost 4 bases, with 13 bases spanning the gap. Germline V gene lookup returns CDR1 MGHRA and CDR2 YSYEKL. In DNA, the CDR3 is TGCGCCAGCAGCCAAGCATCCACCCCAATCTATGGCTACACCTTC. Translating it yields CASSQASTPIYGYTF.

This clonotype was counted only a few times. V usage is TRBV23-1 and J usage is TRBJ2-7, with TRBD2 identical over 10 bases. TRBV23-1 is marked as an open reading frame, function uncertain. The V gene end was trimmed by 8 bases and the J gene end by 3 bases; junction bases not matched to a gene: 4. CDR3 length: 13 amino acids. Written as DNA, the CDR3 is TGCGCCAGCCGAACTAGCGGGGACTACGAGCAGTACTTC. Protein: CASRTSGDYEQYF.

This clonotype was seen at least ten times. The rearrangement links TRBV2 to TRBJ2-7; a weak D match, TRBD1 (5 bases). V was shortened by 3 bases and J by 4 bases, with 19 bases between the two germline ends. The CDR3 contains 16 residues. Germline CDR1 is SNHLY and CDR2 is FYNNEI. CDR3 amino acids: CASSEGLNNFVYEQYV. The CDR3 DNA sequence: TGTGCCAGCAGTGAGGGGCTGAATAACTTCGTTTACGAGCAGTACGTC.

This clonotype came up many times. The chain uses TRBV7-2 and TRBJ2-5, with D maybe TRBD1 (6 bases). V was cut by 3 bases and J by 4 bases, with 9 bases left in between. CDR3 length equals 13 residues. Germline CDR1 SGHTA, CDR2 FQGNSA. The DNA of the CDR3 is TGTGCCAGCAGCTTTCAGGGGAGAGAGACCCAGTACTTC. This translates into CASSFQGRETQYF.

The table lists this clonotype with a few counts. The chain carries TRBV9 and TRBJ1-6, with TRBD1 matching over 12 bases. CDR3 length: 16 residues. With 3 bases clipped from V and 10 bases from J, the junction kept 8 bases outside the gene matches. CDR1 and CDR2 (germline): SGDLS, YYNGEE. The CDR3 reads CASSGGQGANESPLHF. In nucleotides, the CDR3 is TGTGCCAGCAGCGGGGGACAGGGGGCTAACGAATCACCCCTCCACTTT. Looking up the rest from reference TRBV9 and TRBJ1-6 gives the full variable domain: DSGVTQTPKHLITATGQRVTLRCSPRSGDLSVYWYQQSLDQGLQFLIQYYNGEERAKGNILERFSAQQFPDLHSELNLSSLELGDSALYFCASSGGQGANESPLHFGNGTRLTVT.

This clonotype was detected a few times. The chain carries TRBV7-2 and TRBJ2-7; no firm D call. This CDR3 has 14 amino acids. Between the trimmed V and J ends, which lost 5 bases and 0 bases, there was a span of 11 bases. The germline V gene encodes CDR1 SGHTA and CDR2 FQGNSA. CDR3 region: CASSAWWGSYEQYV. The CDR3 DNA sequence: TGTGCCAGCAGCGCCTGGTGGGGCTCCTACGAGCAGTACGTC.

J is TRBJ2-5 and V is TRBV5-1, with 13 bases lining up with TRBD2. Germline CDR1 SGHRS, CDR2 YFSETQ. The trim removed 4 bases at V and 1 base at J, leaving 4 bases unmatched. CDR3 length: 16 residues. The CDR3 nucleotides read TGCGCCAGCAGCCCAACTAGCGGGGGGGCCCAAGAGACCCAGTACTTC. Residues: CASSPTSGGAQETQYF.

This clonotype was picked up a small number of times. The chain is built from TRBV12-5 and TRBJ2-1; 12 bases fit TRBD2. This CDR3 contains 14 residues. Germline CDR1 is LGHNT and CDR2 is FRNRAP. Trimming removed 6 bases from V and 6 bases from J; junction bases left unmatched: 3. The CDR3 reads CASGGLAGPNEQFF. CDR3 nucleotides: TGTGCTAGTGGCGGACTAGCGGGGCCCAATGAGCAGTTCTTC.

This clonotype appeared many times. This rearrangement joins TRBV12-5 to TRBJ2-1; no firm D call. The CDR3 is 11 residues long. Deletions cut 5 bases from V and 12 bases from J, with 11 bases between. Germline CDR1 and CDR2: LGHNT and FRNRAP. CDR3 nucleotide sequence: TGTGCTAGTGGTGCATCGCTGGGGCAGTTCTTC. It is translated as CASGASLGQFF.

Written as DNA, the CDR3 is TGCGCCAGCAGCGGATGGGACTCGCTAGAGCAGTACTTC. Residues: CASSGWDSLEQYF. The V gene is TRBV5-1, the J gene TRBJ2-7; D may be TRBD2 (6 bases). Germline CDR1 SGHRS, CDR2 YFSETQ. The CDR3 has 13 amino acids. V lost 4 bases and J 7 bases, leaving 15 bases between the germline ends.

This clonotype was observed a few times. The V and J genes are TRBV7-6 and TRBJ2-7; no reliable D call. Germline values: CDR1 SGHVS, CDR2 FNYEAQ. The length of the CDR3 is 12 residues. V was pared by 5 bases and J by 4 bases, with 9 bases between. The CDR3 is CASSPNLYEQYF. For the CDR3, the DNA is TGTGCCAGCAGCCCAAACCTATACGAGCAGTACTTC.

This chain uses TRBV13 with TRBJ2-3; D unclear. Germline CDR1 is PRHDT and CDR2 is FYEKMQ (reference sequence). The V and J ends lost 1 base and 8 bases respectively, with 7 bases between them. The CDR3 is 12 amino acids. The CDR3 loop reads CASSLALSTQYF. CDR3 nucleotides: TGTGCCAGCAGCTTAGCGCTGAGTACGCAGTATTTT.

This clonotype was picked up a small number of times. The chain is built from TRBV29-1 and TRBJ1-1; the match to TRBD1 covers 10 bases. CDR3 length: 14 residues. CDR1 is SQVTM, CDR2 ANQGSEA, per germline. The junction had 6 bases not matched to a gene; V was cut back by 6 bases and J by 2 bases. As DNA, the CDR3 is TGCAGCGTATCGAGGACAGGGGGTAACACTGAAGCTTTCTTT. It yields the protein CSVSRTGGNTEAFF.

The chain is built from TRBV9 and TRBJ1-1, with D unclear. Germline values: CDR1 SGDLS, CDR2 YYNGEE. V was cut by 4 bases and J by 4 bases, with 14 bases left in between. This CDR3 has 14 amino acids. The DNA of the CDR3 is TGTGCCAGCAGCCCTCAGGTCATGGGCACTGAAGCTTTCTTT. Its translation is CASSPQVMGTEAFF. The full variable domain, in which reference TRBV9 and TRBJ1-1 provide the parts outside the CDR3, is DSGVTQTPKHLITATGQRVTLRCSPRSGDLSVYWYQQSLDQGLQFLIQYYNGEERAKGNILERFSAQQFPDLHSELNLSSLELGDSALYFCASSPQVMGTEAFFGQGTRLTVV.

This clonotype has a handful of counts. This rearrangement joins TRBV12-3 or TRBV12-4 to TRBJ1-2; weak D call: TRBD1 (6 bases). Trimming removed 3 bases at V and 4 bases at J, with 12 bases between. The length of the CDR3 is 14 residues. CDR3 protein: CASSLGRGTYGYTF. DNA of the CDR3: TGTGCCAGCAGTTTGGGCAGGGGTACCTATGGCTACACCTTC.

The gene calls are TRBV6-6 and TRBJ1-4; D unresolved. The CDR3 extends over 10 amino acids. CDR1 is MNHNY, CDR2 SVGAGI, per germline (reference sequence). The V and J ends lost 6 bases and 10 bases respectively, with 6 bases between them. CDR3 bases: TGTGCCAGCAGCGGGGTAAAACTGTTTTTT. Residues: CASSGVKLFF.

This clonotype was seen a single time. The CDR3 sequence is CASGRGGVDTDTQYF. DNA for the CDR3: TGTGCCAGCGGACGGGGTGGGGTAGACACAGATACGCAGTATTTT. The chain has TRBV2 and TRBJ2-3; perhaps TRBD2 as D (5 bases). V was trimmed by 8 bases and J by 2 bases, leaving 17 bases between them. The germline V gene encodes CDR1 SNHLY and CDR2 FYNNEI. The CDR3 consists of 15 residues.

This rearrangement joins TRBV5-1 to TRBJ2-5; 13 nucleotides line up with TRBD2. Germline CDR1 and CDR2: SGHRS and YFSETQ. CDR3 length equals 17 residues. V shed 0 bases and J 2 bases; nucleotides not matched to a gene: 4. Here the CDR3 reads CASSLAPGLAGQETQYF. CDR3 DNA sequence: TGCGCCAGCAGCTTGGCTCCGGGACTAGCGGGACAAGAGACCCAGTACTTC.

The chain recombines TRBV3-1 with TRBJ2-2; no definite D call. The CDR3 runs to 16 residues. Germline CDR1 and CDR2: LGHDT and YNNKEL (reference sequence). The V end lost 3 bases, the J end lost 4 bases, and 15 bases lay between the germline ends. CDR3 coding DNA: TGTGCCAGCAGCCATGCCCGGTCAGATTTCACCGGGGAGCTGTTTTTT. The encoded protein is CASSHARSDFTGELFF.

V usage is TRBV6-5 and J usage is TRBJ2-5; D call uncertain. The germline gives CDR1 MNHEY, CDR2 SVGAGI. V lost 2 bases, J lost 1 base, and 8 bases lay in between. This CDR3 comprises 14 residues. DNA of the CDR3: TGTGCCAGCAGTTACGGTACGGGCCAAGAGACCCAGTACTTC. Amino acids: CASSYGTGQETQYF.

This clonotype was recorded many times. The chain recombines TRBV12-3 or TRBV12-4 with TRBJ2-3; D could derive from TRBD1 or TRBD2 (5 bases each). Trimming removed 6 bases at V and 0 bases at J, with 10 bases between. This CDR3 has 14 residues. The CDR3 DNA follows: TGTGCCAGCAGCCCCGGGGCGAGCACAGATACGCAGTATTTT. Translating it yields CASSPGASTDTQYF.

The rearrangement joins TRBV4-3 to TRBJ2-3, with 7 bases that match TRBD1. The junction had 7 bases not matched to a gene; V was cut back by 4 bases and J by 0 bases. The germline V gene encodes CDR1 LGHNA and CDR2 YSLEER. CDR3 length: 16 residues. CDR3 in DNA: TGCGCCAGCAGCCTGACAGGGTCCTCCAGCACAGATACGCAGTATTTT. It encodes CASSLTGSSSTDTQYF.

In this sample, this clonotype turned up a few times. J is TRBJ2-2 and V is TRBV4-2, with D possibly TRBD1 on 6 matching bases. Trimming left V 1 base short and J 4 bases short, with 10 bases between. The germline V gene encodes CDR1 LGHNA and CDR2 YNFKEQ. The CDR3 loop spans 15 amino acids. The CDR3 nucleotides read TGTGCCAGCAGCCAAGCGGCCAGGGGCACCGGGGAGCTGTTTTTT. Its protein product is CASSQAARGTGELFF.

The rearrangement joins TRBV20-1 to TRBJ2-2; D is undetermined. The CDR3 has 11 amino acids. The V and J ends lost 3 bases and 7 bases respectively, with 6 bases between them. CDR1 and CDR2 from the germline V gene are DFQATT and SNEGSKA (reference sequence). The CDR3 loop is CSASPGGELFF. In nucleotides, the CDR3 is TGCAGTGCTAGTCCCGGCGGGGAGCTGTTTTTT.